A single sample is the source of the 29 T cell receptor beta chains below, sequenced in a study of shared clonotypes between healthy human individuals. Clones were sequenced by immunoSEQ multiplex PCR, and TCRdb holds only the in-frame ones, with some missing. The data hold over a million clones, with about 80% observed a single time. Sequenced material: memory CD4+ T cells from PBMCs. Described subset: CD45RA-negative fraction. Every receptor here comes from a man younger than 30 in good health. Some clones in this sample may be carry-over from other donors' samples.

The V and J genes are TRBV7-9 and TRBJ2-7; a weak D match, TRBD1 (6 bases). CDR3 length equals 15 residues. The V gene's germline CDR1 is SEHNR and CDR2 FQNEAQ (reference sequence). Between the trimmed V and J ends, which lost 5 bases and 4 bases, there was a span of 18 bases. The CDR3 here is CASSPPQGRVYEQYF. The CDR3 region has the DNA TGTGCCAGCAGCCCCCCCCAGGGGAGAGTGTACGAGCAGTACTTC.

The J gene is TRBJ1-2, the V gene TRBV13; D is perhaps TRBD1 (5 bases). Germline V lookup: CDR1 PRHDT, CDR2 FYEKMQ (reference sequence). The V gene lost 3 bases and the J gene lost 4 bases, with 9 bases spanning the gap. This CDR3 spans 13 amino acids. CDR3 region: CASSLGVSYGYTF. The DNA of the CDR3 is TGTGCCAGCAGCTTGGGGGTAAGCTATGGCTACACCTTC.

A word on this clone: Other DNA sequences in this specimen translate into the identical CDR3. The chain recombines TRBV6-6 with TRBJ2-5; D is undetermined. The CDR3 length is 12 residues. Trimming removed 0 bases from V and 2 bases from J, with 1 base in between. In germline, CDR1 is MNHNY, CDR2 SVGAGI (reference sequence). The CDR3 reads CASSYSQETQYF. CDR3 nucleotides: TGTGCCAGCAGTTACTCACAAGAGACCCAGTACTTC.

The chain combines TRBV10-3 with TRBJ2-1, with a tentative D call TRBD2 (7 bases). The germline V gene has CDR1 ENHRY and CDR2 SYGVKD. This CDR3 has 17 residues. V lost 3 bases to trimming and J lost 1 base, with 16 bases between them. The CDR3, as DNA: TGTGCCATCAGTGATCCGAGGACTAGGGGGTCCTACAATGAGCAGTTCTTC. Residues: CAISDPRTRGSYNEQFF.

The chain is built from TRBV2 and TRBJ2-7, with unresolved D. V lost 7 bases and J 0 bases, leaving 7 bases between the germline ends. This CDR3 contains 12 residues. CDR1 SNHLY and CDR2 FYNNEI come from the germline V gene. CDR3 DNA: TGTGCCAGCATGGGCGCCTCCTACGAGCAGTACTTC. It translates to CASMGASYEQYF.

The chain links TRBV11-2 to TRBJ2-3, with D perhaps TRBD1 or TRBD2 (5 bases each). With 1 base removed from V and 4 bases from J, the gap between germline ends came to 12 bases. Germline values: CDR1 SGHAT, CDR2 FQNNGV. The CDR3 is 15 residues long. The CDR3 loop is CASSLVGASPDTQYF. Here the CDR3 DNA reads TGTGCCAGCAGCTTAGTCGGGGCGAGCCCAGATACGCAGTATTTT. Full variable domain (remainder filled in from reference TRBV11-2 and TRBJ2-3): EAGVAQSPRYKIIEKRQSVAFWCNPISGHATLYWYQQILGQGPKLLIQFQNNGVVDDSQLPKDRFSAERLKGVDSTLKIQPAKLEDSAVYLCASSLVGASPDTQYFGPGTRLTVL.

This clone was seen more than once but under ten times. The chain uses TRBV28 and TRBJ1-1; D is undetermined. CDR1 is MDHEN, CDR2 SYDVKM, per germline. The length of the CDR3 is 11 residues. The V gene lost 7 bases and the J gene lost 0 bases, with 3 bases spanning the gap. The CDR3 sequence is CASNVNTEAFF. In DNA, the CDR3 is TGTGCCAGCAACGTGAACACTGAAGCTTTCTTT.

In this sample, this clone turned up once. Since a far larger clone is one base different, this is likely a read error. V is TRBV9 and J is TRBJ1-3; TRBD1 might be the D (5 bases). Trimming cost V 4 bases and J 2 bases, with 7 bases left between them. CDR1 and CDR2 (germline): SGDLS, YYNGEE. CDR3 length: 13 amino acids. In DNA, the CDR3 is TGTGCCAGCAGCCCAGGGCCTGGAAACACCATATATTTT. It yields the protein CASSPGPGNTIYF. Filled out from reference TRBV9 and TRBJ1-3, the complete variable domain reads DSGVTQTPKHLITATGQRVTLRCSPRSGDLSVYWYQQSLDQGLQFLIQYYNGEERAKGNILERFSAQQFPDLHSELNLSSLELGDSALYFCASSPGPGNTIYFGEGSWLTVV.

V usage is TRBV7-3 and J usage is TRBJ2-7, with D perhaps matching TRBD2 (6 bases). This CDR3 has 13 amino acids. V was pared by 4 bases and J by 5 bases, with 12 bases between. Looked up from germline, CDR1 is SGHTA and CDR2 is FQGTGA. CDR3 in amino acids: CASSSGPSDEQYF. CDR3 in DNA: TGTGCCAGCAGCTCGGGACCTAGCGACGAGCAGTACTTC. Looking up the rest from reference TRBV7-3 and TRBJ2-7 gives the full variable domain: GAGVSQTPSNKVTEKGKYVELRCDPISGHTALYWYRQSLGQGPEFLIYFQGTGAADDSGLPNDRFFAVRPEGSVSTLKIQRTERGDSAVYLCASSSGPSDEQYFGPGTRLTVT.

The genes are TRBV14 and TRBJ1-1, with D uncertain. The CDR3 has 13 amino acids. CDR1 and CDR2 (germline): SGHDN, FVKESK. V was trimmed by 1 base and J by 6 bases, leaving 9 bases between them. This CDR3 reads CASSQGSGAEAFF. DNA of the CDR3: TGTGCCAGCAGCCAAGGATCCGGGGCTGAAGCTTTCTTT.

This clone was seen ten or more times. This chain joins TRBV30 and TRBJ1-4; unclear D gene. Germline loops: CDR1 GTSNPN, CDR2 SVGIG (reference sequence). The CDR3 extends over 13 amino acids. Trimming shortened V by 1 base and J by 8 bases, and 11 bases separated the two germline ends. The CDR3 sequence is CAWSDYLGEKLFF. CDR3 DNA: TGTGCCTGGAGTGATTACCTGGGGGAAAAACTGTTTTTT.

V gene TRBV2 combines with J gene TRBJ2-6, with D tentatively TRBD1 (6 bases). Per the germline V gene, CDR1 is SNHLY and CDR2 is FYNNEI. Trimming pared 5 bases from V and 3 bases from J, leaving 8 bases between. The CDR3 contains 14 residues. CDR3 DNA: TGTGCCAGCAGTCGACAGGTTGGGGCCAACGTCCTGACTTTC. It yields the protein CASSRQVGANVLTF. Full variable domain (missing parts from reference TRBV2 and TRBJ2-6): EPEVTQTPSHQVTQMGQEVILRCVPISNHLYFYWYRQILGQKVEFLVSFYNNEISEKSEIFDDQFSVERPDGSNFTLKIRSTKLEDSAMYFCASSRQVGANVLTFGAGSRLTVL.

V usage is TRBV28 and J usage is TRBJ2-1; possible D gene TRBD2, 6 bases. This CDR3 region has 16 residues. Trimming cost V 7 bases and J 0 bases, with 16 bases left between them. Germline CDR1 reads MDHEN; CDR2 reads SYDVKM. The CDR3 nucleotides read TGTGCCAGCAACAAAGGCGGGACCTACTCCTACAATGAGCAGTTCTTC. The encoded protein is CASNKGGTYSYNEQFF.

V usage is TRBV7-9 and J usage is TRBJ2-1; TRBD2 matches at 12 bases. The CDR3 length is 19 residues. Trimming took 7 bases from V and 7 from J; bases not matched to a gene: 20. Germline V lookup: CDR1 SEHNR, CDR2 FQNEAQ (reference sequence). CDR3 DNA: TGTGCCAGCACCGTAAAGGCTAGCGGGAGGGTGAGCCGGGTTAATGAGCAGTTCTTC. Translated: CASTVKASGRVSRVNEQFF. Full variable domain (missing parts from reference TRBV7-9 and TRBJ2-1): DTGVSQNPRHKITKRGQNVTFRCDPISEHNRLYWYRQTLGQGPEFLTYFQNEAQLEKSRLLSDRFSAERPKGSFSTLEIQRTEQGDSAMYLCASTVKASGRVSRVNEQFFGPGTRLTVL.

The J gene is TRBJ2-7, the V gene TRBV7-6; a weak D match, TRBD1 (5 bases). The V gene's germline CDR1 is SGHVS and CDR2 FNYEAQ. With 5 bases removed from V and 3 bases from J, the gap between germline ends came to 17 bases. The CDR3 consists of 15 residues. CDR3 loop: CASSPLMGRIYEQYF. The DNA for the CDR3 is TGTGCCAGCAGCCCACTAATGGGGCGCATCTACGAGCAGTACTTC.

Comments on this clone: Different DNA sequences within this sample yield the same CDR3. The chain recombines TRBV18 with TRBJ1-2; 10 bases agree with TRBD1. Germline V lookup: CDR1 KGHSH, CDR2 LQKENI. CDR3 length equals 14 residues. V dropped 3 bases and J dropped 6; count of bases not matched to a gene: 4. CDR3 sequence reads: CASSPRTGGDGYTF. Written as DNA, the CDR3 is TGTGCCAGCTCACCCAGGACAGGGGGAGATGGCTACACCTTC.

The CDR3 is CASSSGQGNYGYTF. In DNA form, the CDR3 reads TGTGCCAGTAGTTCGGGACAGGGGAACTATGGCTACACCTTC. This sequence joins TRBV19 and TRBJ1-2, with 10 nucleotides matching TRBD1. The CDR3 has 14 amino acids. Per germline, CDR1 LNHDA and CDR2 SQIVND (reference sequence). Trimming at V came to 5 bases and at J to 2 bases, leaving 2 bases not matched to a gene.

The V gene is TRBV5-5, the J gene TRBJ2-2; D ambiguous. Germline V gene lookup returns CDR1 SGHKS and CDR2 YYEKEE (reference sequence). V was trimmed by 4 bases and J by 2 bases, leaving 9 bases between them. The CDR3 has 14 residues. The DNA for the CDR3 is TGTGCCAGCAGCCGACCAAGCAACACCGGGGAGCTGTTTTTT. Translated: CASSRPSNTGELFF.

This chain uses TRBV28 with TRBJ1-1, with no clear D. This CDR3 comprises 14 residues. Trimming took 2 bases from V and 2 from J, leaving 9 bases between them. Germline loops: CDR1 MDHEN, CDR2 SYDVKM. DNA for the CDR3: TGTGCCAGCAGTTTACAGGCGGGCAACACTGAAGCTTTCTTT. Amino acid sequence: CASSLQAGNTEAFF.

The J gene is TRBJ2-5, the V gene TRBV7-8; D assignment may be TRBD1 or TRBD2 (5 bases each). Germline loops: CDR1 SGHVS, CDR2 FQNEAQ. This CDR3 is 14 amino acids long. Trimming stripped 5 bases from V and 1 base from J, with 11 bases between. The CDR3 spells CASSRGALQETQYF. DNA of the CDR3: TGTGCCAGCAGCCGAGGGGCCCTCCAAGAGACCCAGTACTTC. Drawing the rest from reference TRBV7-8 and TRBJ2-5, the complete variable domain is GAGVSQSPRYKVAKRGQDVALRCDPISGHVSLFWYQQALGQGPEFLTYFQNEAQLDKSGLPSDRFFAERPEGSVSTLKIQRTQQEDSAVYLCASSRGALQETQYFGPGTRLLVL.

This chain connects TRBV19 to TRBJ1-5; 8 positions agree with TRBD1. V lost 9 bases, J lost 3 bases, and 7 bases stayed unmatched. The CDR3 runs 14 residues. Germline values: CDR1 LNHDA, CDR2 SQIVND (reference sequence). The CDR3: CASDDRGFNQPQHF. CDR3 DNA sequence: TGTGCCAGCGACGACAGGGGCTTCAATCAGCCCCAGCATTTT.

J is TRBJ1-3 and V is TRBV4-1; D is unclear. CDR3 length: 15 amino acids. With 1 base removed from V and 2 bases from J, the gap between germline ends came to 9 bases. Germline V CDR1 and CDR2: MGHRA, YSYEKL. DNA of the CDR3: TGCGCCAGCAGCCAAGCACGGGGTACTGGAAACACCATATATTTT. Its protein product is CASSQARGTGNTIYF.

Remarks on this clone: A much more abundant neighbour one base away suggests this may be a read error. The CDR3 here is CASSLGTSRQGTQYF. The CDR3 DNA reads as TGTGCCAGCAGTCTTGGGACTAGTCGGCAAGGGACCCAGTACTTC. The V call is TRBV6-5, the J call TRBJ2-5; 8 bases are shared with TRBD2. Germline-derived CDR1 and CDR2 are MNHEY and SVGAGI. The CDR3 runs to 15 residues.

CDR3 in DNA: TGTGCCAGTAGTGGCAGGACCTTGCCCACCTTC. Translated: CASSGRTLPTF. This chain links TRBV19 with TRBJ1-2; D unclear. V was clipped by 5 bases and J by 13 bases, with 14 bases between them. The CDR3 length is 11 residues. Germline V gives CDR1 LNHDA, CDR2 SQIVND (reference sequence).

This clone was counted once. The V gene is TRBV5-6, the J gene TRBJ2-3; TRBD2 agrees at 7 bases. With V trimmed by 2 bases and J by 3 bases, 9 bases remained unmatched. Germline V gene sequence: CDR1 SGHDT, CDR2 YYEEEE. The CDR3 runs 16 residues. This CDR3 reads CASSFRVGGPTDTQYF. The DNA for the CDR3 is TGTGCCAGCAGCTTTAGGGTGGGAGGGCCGACAGATACGCAGTATTTT.

The J gene is TRBJ2-7, the V gene TRBV5-1, with TRBD2 identical over 13 bases. The germline V gene has CDR1 SGHRS and CDR2 YFSETQ. The CDR3 extends over 16 amino acids. The J segment lost 2 bases and the V segment lost 4 bases, leaving 6 bases of the junction unmatched. The CDR3 nucleotides read TGCGCCAGCAGCCAAGGGACTAGCGGGGCGACCTACGAGCAGTACTTC. Translated, it gives CASSQGTSGATYEQYF.

For the CDR3, the DNA is TGCAGCGTTGACCACCTGGGGGTTGATACAGGGAATCAGCCCCAGCATTTT. Its translation: CSVDHLGVDTGNQPQHF. This chain connects TRBV29-1 to TRBJ1-5; tentative D call: TRBD1 (6 bases). Germline V gives CDR1 SQVTM, CDR2 ANQGSEA. V shed 3 bases and J shed 4 bases, with 22 bases lying between them. This CDR3 contains 17 residues.

In the case of this clone: A single base separates this from a much larger clone, so it may be a read error. Other DNA sequences in the sample encode the same CDR3. V is TRBV5-6 and J is TRBJ1-1; maybe TRBD1 (6 bases). The CDR3 has 13 residues. Per germline, CDR1 SGHDT and CDR2 YYEEEE. The CDR3 is CASSSGAATEAFF. Here the CDR3 DNA reads TGCGCCAGCAGCTCGGGGGCGGCCACTGAAGCTTTCTTT.

The rearrangement joins TRBV6-1 to TRBJ1-5, with D tentatively TRBD1 (5 bases). CDR1 and CDR2 from the germline V gene are MNHNS and SASEGT. Trimming pared 8 bases from V and 3 bases from J, leaving 11 bases between. The CDR3 has 13 residues. Here the CDR3 reads CASRVGLNQPQHF. In DNA form, the CDR3 reads TGTGCCAGCCGGGTGGGGCTCAATCAGCCCCAGCATTTT.